The 26 T cell receptor beta chains below were found in one sample sequenced in a study of regulatory T cells in long-lasting Graves disease. Investigators prepared the TCR beta libraries by applying iRepertoire HTBI primers and Arm-PCR of CDR3 regions. In TCRdb, the multiplex PCR reads were re-called with MiXCR into one record per CDR3 protein. The repertoire holds 400,000 to 450,000 distinct CDR3 sequences, over 15% seen once, with about 10% in the top ten. The sample's time point: newly diagnosed GD, antithyroid drugs for less than 3 months. The TCR library was made from RNA that had been extracted from PBMCs in TRIzol. The same specimen was also included in a second study, on T cells in Graves' hyperthyroidism and ophthalmopathy.

The sample in question was peripheral blood mononuclear cells (PBMCs), obtained at new diagnosis, from a patient treated with antithyroid drugs. Source of these receptors: a woman aged 25 to 45 with Graves disease.

Ten or more counts support this clonotype. Here the CDR3 DNA reads TGTGCCAGCAGTGGGGATAACACCGGGGAGCTGTTTTTT. As protein: CASSGDNTGELFF. The J gene is TRBJ2-2, the V gene TRBV28; D gene unclear. The germline V gene has CDR1 MDHEN and CDR2 SYDVKM. CDR3 length: 13 amino acids. V was pared by 5 bases and J by 2 bases, with 6 bases between. Filled out from reference TRBV28 and TRBJ2-2, the complete variable domain reads DVKVTQSSRYLVKRTGEKVFLECVQDMDHENMFWYRQDPGLGLRLIYFSYDVKMKEKGDIPEGYSVSREKKERFSLILESASTNQTSMYLCASSGDNTGELFFGEGSRLTVL.

The J gene is TRBJ2-7, the V gene TRBV27; 11 bases are a match to TRBD2. The junction had 5 bases not matched to a gene; V was cut back by 8 bases and J by 2 bases. The CDR3 spans 14 residues. Germline CDR1 MNHEY, CDR2 SMNVEV (reference sequence). The CDR3 is CASRLAGKTYEQYF. The CDR3 region has the DNA TGTGCCAGCCGACTAGCGGGAAAGACCTACGAGCAGTACTTC.

The chain recombines TRBV10-3 with TRBJ2-3; TRBD1 aligns across 8 bases. This CDR3 is built from 14 residues. The germline V gene has CDR1 ENHRY and CDR2 SYGVKD. J was trimmed by 3 bases and V by 6 bases; bases with no gene match: 5. CDR3 in amino acids: CAIRPDRGTDTQYF. The CDR3 DNA follows: TGTGCCATCAGGCCCGACAGGGGAACAGATACGCAGTATTTT.

This clonotype was detected ten times or more. This chain connects TRBV20-1 to TRBJ1-1; weak D call: TRBD1 (5 bases). CDR3 size: 11 residues. Germline V lookup: CDR1 DFQATT, CDR2 SNEGSKA (reference sequence). DNA of the CDR3: TGCAGGGGCCGGGACTCCGGCGGAGCTTTCTTT. Residues: CRGRDSGGAFF.

In its sample, this clonotype was seen many times. V usage is TRBV12-3 or TRBV12-4 and J usage is TRBJ2-1; 8 positions agree with TRBD2. Trimming at V came to 6 bases and at J to 5 bases, leaving 12 bases not matched to a gene. The CDR3 is 16 residues long. The CDR3 here is CASSHSGRSADNEQFF. The CDR3 nucleotides read TGTGCCAGCAGCCACAGCGGGAGAAGCGCCGACAATGAGCAGTTCTTC.

The chain carries TRBV14 and TRBJ2-1, with D perhaps matching TRBD2 (6 bases). Germline CDR1 is SGHDN and CDR2 is FVKESK. Between the trimmed V and J ends, which lost 0 bases and 6 bases, there was a span of 12 bases. The CDR3 consists of 15 residues. The CDR3 spells CASSQEGGVVNEQFF. CDR3 DNA: TGTGCCAGCAGCCAAGAGGGCGGGGTGGTCAATGAGCAGTTCTTC.

The genes are TRBV4-1 and TRBJ2-3, with D hard to call. There are 14 residues in the CDR3. Germline V CDR1 and CDR2: MGHRA, YSYEKL. The V end lost 3 bases, the J end lost 2 bases, and 9 bases lay between the germline ends. For the CDR3, the DNA is TGCGCCAGCAGCCAGGCAAGGGACACAGATACGCAGTATTTT. It translates to CASSQARDTDTQYF.

The chain has TRBV28 and TRBJ2-7; 11 nucleotides align to TRBD2. Germline CDR1 MDHEN, CDR2 SYDVKM. With V trimmed by 5 bases and J by 1 base, 13 bases remained unmatched. This CDR3 has 18 residues. The CDR3 region is CASSLSLAGVLLSYEQYF. CDR3 sequence (DNA): TGTGCCAGCAGTCTATCACTAGCGGGAGTTCTCCTTTCCTACGAGCAGTACTTC.

Written as DNA, the CDR3 is TGTGCCAGTCAGAAAAGACAGGGAAGCCGCCTTACACAAGAGACCCAGTACTTC. The encoded protein is CASQKRQGSRLTQETQYF. The gene calls are TRBV6-2 or TRBV6-3 and TRBJ2-5; 7 bases line up with TRBD1. CDR1 and CDR2 (germline): MNHEY, SVGEGT. The CDR3 is made up of 18 amino acids. The J segment lost 2 bases and the V segment lost 9 bases, leaving 21 bases of the junction unmatched.

In its sample, this clonotype was seen many times. This chain uses TRBV5-1 with TRBJ2-7; D is uncertain. Germline-derived CDR1 and CDR2 are SGHRS and YFSETQ. Trimming took 3 bases from V and 2 from J, leaving 6 bases between them. The CDR3 contains 12 residues. Here the CDR3 DNA reads TGCGCCAGCAGCTCCCTCACCTACGAGCAGTACTTC. Translating gives CASSSLTYEQYF.

The V call is TRBV10-3, the J call TRBJ2-5; 11 nucleotides align to TRBD2. This CDR3 spans 15 amino acids. Germline lookup yields CDR1 ENHRY and CDR2 SYGVKD. J lost 2 bases, V lost 4 bases, and 3 bases had no gene match. The DNA of the CDR3 is TGTGCCATCAGTGGAGGGACTAGCGGACAAGAGACCCAGTACTTC. Residues: CAISGGTSGQETQYF.

This clonotype was recorded many times. J is TRBJ1-5 and V is TRBV27, with TRBD1 as a possible D gene (5 bases). The CDR3 sequence is 14 residues long. Between the trimmed V and J ends, which lost 6 bases and 5 bases, there was a span of 14 bases. Germline-derived CDR1 and CDR2 are MNHEY and SMNVEV (reference sequence). CDR3 nucleotide sequence: TGTGCCAGCAGCGCGGGGCTATACCATCAGCCCCAGCATTTT. Its translation: CASSAGLYHQPQHF.

This clonotype was seen a few times. V gene TRBV6-2 or TRBV6-3 combines with J gene TRBJ2-4; the match to TRBD2 covers 9 bases. Germline assignment: CDR1 MNHEY and CDR2 SVGEGT. The CDR3 contains 15 residues. V shed 1 base, J shed 9 bases, and the junction held 7 bases outside the gene matches. CDR3 sequence (DNA): TGTGCCAGCAGTTACTTCGGCGGGGGGGGCAGCATTCAGTACTTC. Encoded protein: CASSYFGGGGSIQYF.

The V gene is TRBV29-1, the J gene TRBJ2-3, with 9 bases identical to TRBD2. The CDR3 sequence is 15 residues long. The V segment lost 6 bases and the J segment 4 bases; nucleotides outside the gene matches: 11. Germline CDR1 and CDR2: SQVTM and ANQGSEA. CDR3: CSVPGRAGGPDTQYF. The CDR3 DNA reads TGCAGCGTCCCTGGCAGGGCGGGAGGGCCAGATACGCAGTATTTT.

Ten or more counts support this clonotype. This chain joins TRBV20-1 and TRBJ2-3, with a weak D call TRBD2 (5 bases). The V end was cut by 6 bases, the J end by 4 bases, with 17 bases between. The CDR3 runs 14 residues. CDR1 is DFQATT and CDR2 is SNEGSKA in the germline V gene (reference sequence). The CDR3 DNA follows: TGCAGTGCCCCGACCGATAGCGTCCCAGATACGCAGTATTTT. Encoded protein: CSAPTDSVPDTQYF.

Only one count was recorded for this clonotype. This rearrangement joins TRBV6-2 or TRBV6-3 to TRBJ2-3; TRBD1 matches at 10 bases. CDR1 is MNHEY and CDR2 is SVGEGT in the germline V gene. V lost 7 bases, J lost 5 bases, and 9 bases stayed unmatched. The CDR3 has 15 residues. CDR3: CASKPGQGTGDTQYF. As DNA, the CDR3 is TGTGCCAGCAAACCGGGACAGGGGACGGGAGATACGCAGTATTTT.

J is TRBJ2-1 and V is TRBV20-1; 11 bases are shared with TRBD2. The CDR3 is 17 amino acids. The germline V gene has CDR1 DFQATT and CDR2 SNEGSKA (reference sequence). Trimming cost V 3 bases and J 0 bases; bases outside gene matches: 7. This CDR3 is CSASVSGRVGSYNEQFF. CDR3 nucleotides: TGCAGTGCTAGCGTTAGCGGGAGGGTAGGCTCCTACAATGAGCAGTTCTTC.

This clonotype was found many times. This sequence joins TRBV28 and TRBJ1-1; a weak D match, TRBD1 (6 bases). Germline CDR1 is MDHEN and CDR2 is SYDVKM. V lost 6 bases and J lost 5, with 22 bases in between. The CDR3 contains 16 residues. This CDR3 reads CASSDFFGQSGTEAFF. Written as DNA, the CDR3 is TGTGCCAGCAGCGATTTCTTCGGACAGAGTGGGACTGAAGCTTTCTTT.

This clonotype has at least ten counts. The chain joins TRBV12-3 or TRBV12-4 to TRBJ1-1, with D perhaps matching TRBD1 (6 bases). The V end was cut by 8 bases, the J end by 4 bases, with 23 bases between. This CDR3 has 16 residues. CDR3 sequence (DNA): TGTGCCAGCGCAAGCGGGGGGCTAGACCGTAGCACTGAAGCTTTCTTT. Its translation is CASASGGLDRSTEAFF.

This clonotype showed up many times. J is TRBJ2-3 and V is TRBV28; 11 bases agree with TRBD1. Germline loops: CDR1 MDHEN, CDR2 SYDVKM. J lost 3 bases, V lost 7 bases, and 6 bases had no gene match. The CDR3 runs 15 residues. This CDR3 is CASNFGDRGTDTQYF. Here the CDR3 DNA reads TGTGCCAGCAATTTTGGGGACAGGGGGACAGATACGCAGTATTTT.

Ten or more counts support this clonotype. The V and J genes are TRBV28 and TRBJ2-7; a possible D gene is TRBD1 (6 bases). Germline CDR1 and CDR2: MDHEN and SYDVKM. Trimming took 4 bases from V and 3 from J, leaving 13 bases between them. This CDR3 comprises 14 residues. The chain's CDR3 is CASSSNRDRYEQYF. CDR3 nucleotides: TGTGCCAGCAGTTCCAACAGGGATCGCTACGAGCAGTACTTC.

Many counts were recorded for this clonotype. The rearrangement uses TRBV20-1 and TRBJ1-5; TRBD1 aligns across 9 bases. Germline values: CDR1 DFQATT, CDR2 SNEGSKA (reference sequence). The trim removed 3 bases at V and 5 bases at J, leaving 11 bases unmatched. This CDR3 contains 16 residues. DNA of the CDR3: TGCAGTGCTAGGGGACAGGGAAAAGGAGAGGATCAGCCCCAGCATTTT. This sequence encodes CSARGQGKGEDQPQHF.

Only a few counts were recorded for this clonotype. This chain uses TRBV27 with TRBJ1-1; 7 bases line up with TRBD1. The germline V gene has CDR1 MNHEY and CDR2 SMNVEV (reference sequence). V shed 9 bases and J 1 base; nucleotides not matched to a gene: 5. The length of the CDR3 is 13 residues. The CDR3 coding sequence is TGTGCCAGTGAGGACAGGTCGAACACTGAAGCTTTCTTT. Its protein is CASEDRSNTEAFF.

In this sample, this clonotype turned up many times. This chain links TRBV30 with TRBJ1-2, with D unclear. The CDR3 extends over 16 amino acids. The germline V and J ends were trimmed by 3 bases and 4 bases, with 21 bases remaining between them. CDR1 and CDR2 (germline): GTSNPN, SVGIG (reference sequence). This CDR3 is CAWRSYEPIWGYGYTF. The DNA for the CDR3 is TGTGCCTGGAGGAGCTACGAGCCGATCTGGGGCTATGGCTACACCTTC.

This clonotype was picked up many times. The genes are TRBV11-1 and TRBJ2-7; the match to TRBD2 covers 9 bases. The junction had 9 bases not matched to a gene; V was cut back by 6 bases and J by 0 bases. CDR1 and CDR2 from the germline V gene are SGHAT and FQDESV (reference sequence). The CDR3 spans 16 residues. The CDR3 bases are TGTGCCAGCAGTAGACTAGCGGTTCCATTCTCCTACGAGCAGTACTTC. As protein: CASSRLAVPFSYEQYF. Complete variable domain (other parts from reference TRBV11-1 and TRBJ2-7): EAEVAQSPRYKITEKSQAVAFWCDPISGHATLYWYRQILGQGPELLVQFQDESVVDDSQLPKDRFSAERLKGVDSTLKIQPAELGDSAMYLCASSRLAVPFSYEQYFGPGTRLTVT.

A remark on this clonotype: A much larger clone sits a single nucleotide away, making a read error possible. V usage is TRBV27 and J usage is TRBJ2-7, with TRBD2 matching 9 bases. This CDR3 comprises 14 residues. Germline CDR1 reads MNHEY; CDR2 reads SMNVEV (reference sequence). Trimming at V came to 5 bases and at J to 6 bases, leaving 8 bases not matched to a gene. DNA of the CDR3: TGTGCCAGCAGTCCAGCGGGAGGCCGTGGCGAGCAGTACTTC. It specifies CASSPAGGRGEQYF.